Listed below are T cell receptor beta chains from one sample, sequenced in a study of CD8+ T cells in alopecia areata. Generated by immunoSEQ multiplex PCR, the TCRdb table keeps only in-frame clones and is missing some. The data show some 150,000 clones, 62% seen once. Sequences were obtained from CD8+ T cells sorted from blood. The receptors stem from a human donor in good health. Both conserved end residues are part of each CDR3. D genes are given only for firm matches. A row's size may be missing; if present it is once, few, many or a size class.

abundance	v_gene	j_gene	d_gene	CDR3aa
.	TRBV9	TRBJ2-1	.	CASSVGQVHEQFF
.	TRBV25-1	TRBJ1-1	.	CASSDGGREAFF
.	TRBV30	TRBJ2-2	.	CAWTSGTPNTGELFF
once	TRBV2	TRBJ1-1	TRBD1	CASMLESGTGKAFF
.	TRBV29-1	TRBJ1-3	.	CSPIDVGTSGNTIYF
.	TRBV29-1	TRBJ2-1	TRBD2	CSVVGLAGPVYNEQFF
.	TRBV9	TRBJ2-1	.	CASNDGTNNEQFF
.	TRBV27	TRBJ2-3	.	CASSLSRSTDTQYF
.	TRBV5-1	TRBJ2-7	.	CASSPGDNTYEQYF
.	TRBV27	TRBJ2-7	TRBD2	CASTGLAGVAYEQYF
.	TRBV28	TRBJ2-7	.	CATRLLNAYEQYF
few	TRBV2	TRBJ2-5	TRBD1	CASTPGTGSRQETQYF
.	TRBV11-2	TRBJ1-1	.	CASSPLVGANTEAFF
once	TRBV28	TRBJ2-3	.	CASSRPQGADTQYF
few	TRBV15	TRBJ1-1	.	CATSLGQGFGNTEAFF
.	TRBV5-1	TRBJ2-7	TRBD1	CASSFGTGATEQYF
.	TRBV4-1	TRBJ1-5	.	CASSQDARAYQPQHF
.	TRBV4-1	TRBJ2-7	TRBD1	CASSQAGGRGLREQYF
.	TRBV6-6	TRBJ1-1	.	CASSFDGGLYTEAFF
few	TRBV4-1	TRBJ2-5	.	CASSPKSGLATQYF
.	TRBV4-2	TRBJ2-7	TRBD2	CASSSSDSSGRRQQYF
.	TRBV2	TRBJ2-1	.	CASSEALGWEQFF
.	TRBV5-1	TRBJ1-1	.	CASSLETANTEAFF
.	TRBV7-6	TRBJ2-3	TRBD2	CASSLRGRAIDTQYF
.	TRBV27	TRBJ1-2	.	CASSHLTDSSGYTF
.	TRBV28	TRBJ1-5	.	CASNGLSSNQPQHF
.	TRBV29-1	TRBJ2-1	.	CSVEADYNEQFF
.	TRBV2	TRBJ2-1	.	CASSEVRLGRFGEQFF
.	TRBV7-9	TRBJ1-2	.	CASSPGEGAVDYGYTF
.	TRBV4-1	TRBJ2-7	.	CASSQKQSAYEQYF
.	TRBV27	TRBJ2-2	TRBD2	CASSRTGSREGSGELFF
.	TRBV7-9	TRBJ2-1	.	CASSLWGEQFF
.	TRBV27	TRBJ1-1	.	CASRVGNTEAFF
.	TRBV19	TRBJ1-2	.	CATSWDGGYGYTF
.	TRBV29-1	TRBJ1-1	TRBD1	CSSSQGTGAGMNTEAFF
few	TRBV19	TRBJ2-1	TRBD2	CASSIDPKRTSGRIYHGQFF
few	TRBV9	TRBJ2-1	.	CASSVATQGSYNEQFF
.	TRBV7-2	TRBJ2-3	.	CASSEGVTSTDTQYF
.	TRBV6-6	TRBJ2-3	TRBD1	CASSYVPGGSGDTQYF
.	TRBV11-2	TRBJ2-7	.	CASSLSRDYEQYF
.	TRBV27	TRBJ1-1	.	CASSSGPTMNTEAFF
.	TRBV21-1	TRBJ2-7	.	CASSNADRRHEQYF
.	TRBV5-1	TRBJ2-1	.	CASSLAGGEQFF
.	TRBV11-2	TRBJ1-1	.	CASSFPRGEEAFF
.	TRBV5-1	TRBJ2-7	TRBD2	CASSLLGTSGPQYF
.	TRBV9	TRBJ2-5	.	CASSVEGVPSQETQYF
.	TRBV29-1	TRBJ1-1	.	CSVAGSGPAEAFF
once	TRBV13	TRBJ2-3	.	CASSLKTADTQYF
few	TRBV19	TRBJ2-2	.	CASMAGRELFF
.	TRBV29-1	TRBJ1-2	.	CSVETRYGYTF
.	TRBV2	TRBJ2-7	TRBD2	CASRLIFDRGTSGIDLYEQYF
.	TRBV7-9	TRBJ2-6	.	CASSLAQEGANVLTF
.	TRBV4-1	TRBJ2-7	.	CASSQEGTAADEQYF